The entry that follows covers one T cell receptor (beta chain) sequence. Its antigen remains unknown. This sample stems from a study of CD8+ T cells in alopecia areata. Study-level points and caveats: Compared with mice, patients displayed less clear TCR sharing, possibly for HLA-related reasons.

Germline CDR1 MDHEN, CDR2 SYDVKM. The CDR3 sequence is 11 residues long. Trimming stripped 7 bases from V and 5 bases from J, with 9 bases between. TCR sequencing used cDNA made by reverse transcription of extracted RNA. The method was immunoSEQ multiplex PCR; TCRdb's version includes in-frame clones alone and lacks a portion of them. The profile shows 30,000 to 40,000 clones, nearly 55% of them singletons. CD4+ cells belonging to roughly 5 patients, who were in the biomarker study, were further sorted into CD25+CD127- cells. This chain uses TRBV28 with TRBJ2-7; D is undetermined. The source material was CD4+ Tregs sorted from blood. The TCR sequence derives from a human donor with alopecia areata. Here the CDR3 DNA reads TGTGCCAGCACCGCCCGGGACGAGCAGTACTTC. Residues: CASTARDEQYF.